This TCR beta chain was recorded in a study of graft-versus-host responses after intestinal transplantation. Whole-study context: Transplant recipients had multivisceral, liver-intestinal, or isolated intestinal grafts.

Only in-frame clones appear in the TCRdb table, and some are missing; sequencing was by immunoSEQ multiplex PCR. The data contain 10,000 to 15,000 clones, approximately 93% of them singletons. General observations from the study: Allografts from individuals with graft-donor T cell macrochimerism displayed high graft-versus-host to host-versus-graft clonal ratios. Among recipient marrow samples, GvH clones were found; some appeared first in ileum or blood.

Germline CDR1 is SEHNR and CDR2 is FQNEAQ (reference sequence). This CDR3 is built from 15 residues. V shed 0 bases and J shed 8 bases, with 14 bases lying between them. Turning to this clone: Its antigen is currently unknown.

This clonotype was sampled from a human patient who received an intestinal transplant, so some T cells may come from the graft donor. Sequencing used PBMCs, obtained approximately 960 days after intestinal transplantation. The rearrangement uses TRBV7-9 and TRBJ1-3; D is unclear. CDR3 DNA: TGTGCCAGCAGCTTAGCCCGGGGTAGGTCGGACACCATATATTTT. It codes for CASSLARGRSDTIYF. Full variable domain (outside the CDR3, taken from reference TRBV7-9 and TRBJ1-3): DTGVSQNPRHKITKRGQNVTFRCDPISEHNRLYWYRQTLGQGPEFLTYFQNEAQLEKSRLLSDRFSAERPKGSFSTLEIQRTEQGDSAMYLCASSLARGRSDTIYFGEGSWLTVV.